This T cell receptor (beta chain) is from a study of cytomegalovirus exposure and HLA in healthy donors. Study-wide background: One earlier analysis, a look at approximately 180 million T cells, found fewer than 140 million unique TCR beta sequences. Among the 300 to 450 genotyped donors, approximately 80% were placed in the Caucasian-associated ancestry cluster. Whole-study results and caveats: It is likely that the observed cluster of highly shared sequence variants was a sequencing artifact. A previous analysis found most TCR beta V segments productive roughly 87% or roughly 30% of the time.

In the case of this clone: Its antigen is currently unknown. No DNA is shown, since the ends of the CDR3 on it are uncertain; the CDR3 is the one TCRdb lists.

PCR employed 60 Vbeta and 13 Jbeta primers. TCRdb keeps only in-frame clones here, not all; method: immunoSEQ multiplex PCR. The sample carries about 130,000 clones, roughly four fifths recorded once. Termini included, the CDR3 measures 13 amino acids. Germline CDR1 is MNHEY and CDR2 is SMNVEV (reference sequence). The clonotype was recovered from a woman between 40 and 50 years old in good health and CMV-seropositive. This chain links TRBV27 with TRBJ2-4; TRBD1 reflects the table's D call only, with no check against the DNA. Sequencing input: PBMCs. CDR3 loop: CASSLFGTGTRYF.